A single sample gave rise to the 7 T cell receptor beta chains below, sequenced in a study of cytomegalovirus exposure and HLA in healthy donors. The PCR used 60 Vbeta and 13 Jbeta primers. Some clones are missing from TCRdb's copy, which holds only in-frame ones; the method was immunoSEQ multiplex PCR. The sample shows around 100,000 clones, about four fifths of them seen only once. Sequencing was done on a sample of PBMCs. These receptors were collected from a man aged 30 to 45 in good health and CMV-seronegative.

The sample holds a few counts of this clone. Additional DNA sequences in this sample encode the identical CDR3. This chain joins TRBV15 and TRBJ2-7, with TRBD1 matching over 9 bases. With V trimmed by 3 bases and J by 3 bases, 0 bases remained unmatched. This CDR3 is built from 13 residues. Per germline, CDR1 LNHNV and CDR2 YYDKDF (reference sequence). The CDR3: CATSRDRGYEQYF. The DNA for the CDR3 is TGTGCCACCAGCAGGGACAGGGGCTACGAGCAGTACTTC.

V and J are TRBV5-1 and TRBJ1-1; 9 bases map to TRBD1. Germline CDR1 and CDR2: SGHRS and YFSETQ. The CDR3 is made up of 15 amino acids. J gave up 2 bases and V 4 bases, and 6 bases lay outside the gene matches. CDR3 residues: CASSPDRGINTEAFF. CDR3 nucleotide sequence: TGCGCCAGCAGCCCGGACAGGGGAATCAACACTGAAGCTTTCTTT. The variable domain in full, completed from reference TRBV5-1 and TRBJ1-1, reads KAGVTQTPRYLIKTRGQQVTLSCSPISGHRSVSWYQQTPGQGLQFLFEYFSETQRNKGNFPGRFSGRQFSNSRSEMNVSTLELGDSALYLCASSPDRGINTEAFFGQGTRLTVV.

There are a few counts of this clone. This chain links TRBV19 with TRBJ2-1; 9 bases fit TRBD2. The CDR3 consists of 16 residues. CDR1 LNHDA and CDR2 SQIVND come from the germline V gene (reference sequence). The V and J ends lost 4 bases and 6 bases, in that order; junction bases with no gene match: 10. The DNA of the CDR3 is TGTGCCAGTAGTAGCGGGAGGGCCGCGATGAGCAATGAGCAGTTCTTC. Amino acids: CASSSGRAAMSNEQFF.

The rearrangement links TRBV9 to TRBJ2-5; 11 bases match TRBD2. CDR3 length equals 16 residues. Germline V gene data show CDR1 as SGDLS and CDR2 as YYNGEE. V dropped 4 bases and J dropped 2; count of bases not matched to a gene: 7. The CDR3 is CASSLRLAGSQETQYF. DNA for the CDR3: TGTGCCAGCAGCTTACGACTAGCGGGGTCACAAGAGACCCAGTACTTC.

This clone occurred once. The V and J genes are TRBV9 and TRBJ2-2; D is possibly TRBD1 (6 bases). Deletions cut 0 bases from V and 6 bases from J, with 9 bases between. Germline V CDR1 and CDR2: SGDLS, YYNGEE. The CDR3 is made up of 14 amino acids. CDR3 DNA: TGTGCCAGCAGCGTAGGAGGGGGATCCGGGGAGCTGTTTTTT. Protein product: CASSVGGGSGELFF.

The J gene is TRBJ1-4, the V gene TRBV7-2; 8 bases fit TRBD1. Germline lookup yields CDR1 SGHTA and CDR2 FQGNSA. Trimming took 4 bases from V and 5 from J; bases not matched to a gene: 3. The CDR3 sequence is 14 residues long. CDR3 region: CASSSDRGNEKLFF. The CDR3 bases are TGTGCCAGCAGCTCTGACAGGGGAAATGAAAAACTGTTTTTT.

The rearrangement uses TRBV5-1 and TRBJ2-1, with TRBD2 identical over 11 bases. Losses at the gene ends were 1 base for V and 0 bases for J; bases not matched to a gene: 0. This CDR3 is built from 16 residues. In germline, CDR1 is SGHRS, CDR2 YFSETQ. DNA of the CDR3: TGCGCCAGCAGCTTGACTAGCGGGAGCTCCTACAATGAGCAGTTCTTC. Its protein product is CASSLTSGSSYNEQFF.